This T cell receptor beta chain was identified in a study of cytomegalovirus exposure and HLA in healthy donors. Looking at the study overall: A later analysis reported the same platform for the roughly 120 validation repertoires and the 500 to 750 first-cohort repertoires.

Clones were sequenced by immunoSEQ multiplex PCR, and TCRdb holds only the in-frame ones, with some missing. This table has some 170,000 clones, around nine tenths appearing once. The CDR3 extends over 15 amino acids. CDR1 and CDR2 from the germline V gene are MNHNS and SASEGT. Losses at the gene ends were 7 bases for V and 1 base for J; bases not matched to a gene: 7. The chain is built from TRBV6-1 and TRBJ2-7; 10 nucleotides match TRBD1. The source material was PBMCs. The receptor was isolated from a man aged 18 to 29 in good health and CMV-seropositive. The CDR3 nucleotides are TGTGCCAGCACCCGAGGGGGACAGGGGTCCTACGAGCAGTACTTC. Protein product: CASTRGGQGSYEQYF.